This T cell receptor beta chain was captured in a study of T cell changes during pregnancy in multiple sclerosis. This clone was seen just once. The junction had 3 bases not matched to a gene; V was cut back by 9 bases and J by 0 bases. CDR3 length: 13 residues. Per germline, CDR1 LNHDA and CDR2 SQIVND (reference sequence). Sequencing was performed with immunoSEQ multiplex PCR; in TCRdb, only in-frame clones are kept and a portion is missing. The sample has about 99,000 clones; around 93% are singletons. The chain uses TRBV19 and TRBJ1-1, with 8 bases fitting TRBD1. Here the sequenced sample was peripheral blood, taken after pregnancy. The source is a female donor with multiple sclerosis, enrolled in a pregnancy study. The CDR3 DNA is TGTGCCAGCCACAGGGGGTTGAACACTGAAGCTTTCTTT. Its translation: CASHRGLNTEAFF.